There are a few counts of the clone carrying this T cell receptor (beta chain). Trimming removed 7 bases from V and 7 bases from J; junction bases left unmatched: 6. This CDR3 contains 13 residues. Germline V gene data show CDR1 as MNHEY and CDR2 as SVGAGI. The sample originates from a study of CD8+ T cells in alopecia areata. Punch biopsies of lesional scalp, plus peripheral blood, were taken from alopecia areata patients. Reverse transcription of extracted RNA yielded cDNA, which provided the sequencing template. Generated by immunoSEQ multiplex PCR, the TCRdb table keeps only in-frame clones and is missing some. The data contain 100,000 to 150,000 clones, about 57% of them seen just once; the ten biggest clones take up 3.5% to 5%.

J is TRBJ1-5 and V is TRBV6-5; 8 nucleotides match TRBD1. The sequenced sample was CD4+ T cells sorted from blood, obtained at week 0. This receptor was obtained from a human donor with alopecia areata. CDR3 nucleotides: TGTGCCAGCATGGAACAGGGGGGACAGCCCCAGCATTTT. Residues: CASMEQGGQPQHF.